These 3 T cell receptor beta chains share one sample of origin, sequenced in a study of blood T cell repertoires in COVID-19. Method: immunoSEQ multiplex PCR; TCRdb's copy keeps in-frame clones and lacks some. The table lists 60,000 to 80,000 clones, approximately 92% of them singletons, with approximately 6% in the top ten. Specimen: peripheral blood. Every receptor here comes from a human donor in a cohort sampled during active COVID-19.

V is TRBV2 and J is TRBJ1-4; D remains unclear. Per the germline V gene, CDR1 is SNHLY and CDR2 is FYNNEI. V gave up 6 bases and J gave up 5 bases, with 10 bases separating them. The length of the CDR3 is 13 residues. The CDR3 DNA reads TGTGCCAGCAGGCATACAGAAAATGAAAAACTGTTTTTT. This encodes CASRHTENEKLFF.

The chain links TRBV21-1 to TRBJ2-7; TRBD1 is the table's D call, not checked against the DNA. TRBV21-1 is listed as a pseudogene. CDR3 size: 21 residues. CDR3 in amino acids: CASSGQRTGGQGDKITYEQYF. The CDR3 coding sequence is TGTGCCAGCAGCGGGCAGAGGACAGGGGGACAGGGGGACAAGATTACCTACGAGCAGTACTTC.

V is TRBV27 and J is TRBJ2-2; perhaps TRBD2 as D (7 bases). The ends were cut back, 7 bases at V and 4 bases at J, with 13 bases in the middle. This CDR3 contains 14 residues. Germline loops: CDR1 MNHEY, CDR2 SMNVEV (reference sequence). The CDR3 DNA reads TGTGCCAGCAAGGGGGGGATGGGCACCGGGGAGCTGTTTTTT. This codes for CASKGGMGTGELFF.